The following is a T cell receptor (beta chain) sequence with its context. The antigen remains undetermined. These data belong to a study of STAT5B mutations in CD4+ large granular lymphocyte leukemia. Findings and caveats of the study: About 25% of private leukemic clonotypes occurred rarely in other patients' non-leukemic repertoires. Patient CD4-sorted repertoires stayed more clonal than healthy ones after leukemic-clone removal. Top patient clones used TRBV06 genes more often: 8/27 versus 2/35 in controls.

Here immunoSEQ multiplex PCR was the method, and the copy in TCRdb shows in-frame clones only, minus some. Seen here are 30,000 or so clones, approximately 84% observed once, and the top ten hold approximately 0.98%. Control samples were healthy donors' buffy coats. This CDR3 contains 16 residues. V dropped 5 bases and J dropped 8 bases, with 21 bases sitting between them. CDR1 is SEHNR, CDR2 FQNEAQ, per germline (reference sequence). V gene TRBV7-9 combines with J gene TRBJ1-4, with D perhaps matching TRBD1 (5 bases). The origin of this receptor is a human donor in good health. The sequencing input was CD4+ T cells from blood buffy coats. CDR3 DNA sequence: TGTGCCAGCAGCCCTGAAGGGGCTGGTTTGGGCGAAAAACTGTTTTTT. Residues: CASSPEGAGLGEKLFF.